The 15 T cell receptor beta chains below come from one sample, sequenced in a study of blood T cells in healthy people across ages. Next came a second PCR, run for about 7 to 11 cycles, which used a sample-barcoded 5' primer along with a J-beta primer mix. TCRdb independently ran MiXCR on the 5' RACE reads; one entry per CDR3 protein. The repertoire holds about 1.4 million distinct CDR3 sequences, with 59% as singletons. Sequencing used blood. Receptors originate from a young man in good health.

The rearrangement joins TRBV7-8 to TRBJ2-1; D might be TRBD2 (6 bases). Germline V lookup: CDR1 SGHVS, CDR2 FQNEAQ. This CDR3 spans 12 amino acids. The V gene lost 0 bases and the J gene lost 14 bases, with 11 bases spanning the gap. Here the CDR3 reads CASSLAGRIEFF. CDR3 sequence (DNA): TGTGCCAGCAGCTTAGCGGGGAGGATCGAGTTCTTC.

The chain combines TRBV14 with TRBJ2-5, with D perhaps being TRBD1 or TRBD2 (6 bases each). CDR3 length: 15 amino acids. Germline V gene lookup returns CDR1 SGHDN and CDR2 FVKESK. The germline V and J ends were trimmed by 4 bases and 3 bases, with 15 bases remaining between them. In DNA, the CDR3 is TGTGCCAGCAGCCCCCTTTCGGGGGCCGAAGAGACCCAGTACTTC. This codes for CASSPLSGAEETQYF.

The chain joins TRBV20-1 to TRBJ1-5; D is ambiguous. Trimming took 0 bases from V and 1 from J, leaving 7 bases between them. The CDR3 length is 14 residues. Germline V gene data show CDR1 as DFQATT and CDR2 as SNEGSKA (reference sequence). CDR3 loop: CSARERRSNQPQHF. The CDR3 DNA is TGCAGTGCTAGAGAACGGCGGAGCAATCAGCCCCAGCATTTT.

This chain connects TRBV4-1 to TRBJ1-5; D not resolved. V lost 1 base to trimming and J lost 1 base, with 8 bases between them. Germline V gene lookup returns CDR1 MGHRA and CDR2 YSYEKL. The CDR3 has 15 amino acids. The CDR3 is CASSQVGRSNQPQHF. CDR3 nucleotides: TGCGCCAGCAGCCAAGTAGGACGGAGCAATCAGCCCCAGCATTTT.

The chain carries TRBV7-9 and TRBJ1-2; perhaps TRBD1 as D (6 bases). Germline V gives CDR1 SEHNR, CDR2 FQNEAQ (reference sequence). Deletions cut 4 bases from V and 13 bases from J, with 16 bases between. CDR3 length: 12 amino acids. The CDR3 bases are TGTGCCAGCAGCTCCAATTACAGGGAAGGCACCTTC. It yields the protein CASSSNYREGTF.

The chain is built from TRBV10-1 and TRBJ2-7; D is possibly TRBD1 (6 bases). Germline assignment: CDR1 WNHNN and CDR2 SYGVQD (reference sequence). Trimming took 10 bases from V and 3 from J, leaving 13 bases between them. The CDR3 covers 12 residues. The CDR3 spells CATGQTFYEQYF. The CDR3 nucleotides read TGCGCCACCGGACAGACCTTCTACGAGCAGTACTTC.

The DNA of the CDR3 is TGTGCCAGCAGTTACTCGTCGCAGGGCATGACTGGCTACACCTTC. Translating it yields CASSYSSQGMTGYTF. V usage is TRBV6-5 and J usage is TRBJ1-2, with D possibly matching TRBD1 (5 bases). Trimming left V 0 bases short and J 7 bases short, with 15 bases between. This CDR3 has 15 amino acids. Per the germline V gene, CDR1 is MNHEY and CDR2 is SVGAGI.

The gene calls are TRBV6-4 and TRBJ2-7; 7 bases map to TRBD1. With 6 bases clipped from V and 2 bases from J, the junction kept 10 bases outside the gene matches. CDR1 is MRHNA, CDR2 SNTAGT, per germline. The CDR3 contains 15 residues. CDR3 sequence reads: CASSQGPTGTYEQYF. In DNA form, the CDR3 reads TGTGCCAGCAGCCAGGGCCCGACAGGGACCTACGAGCAGTACTTC.

In this sample, this clonotype turned up once. This sequence joins TRBV6-5 and TRBJ2-1; no definite D call. CDR1 and CDR2 (germline): MNHEY, SVGAGI. V lost 6 bases to trimming and J lost 6 bases, with 18 bases between them. The CDR3 is 15 amino acids. Here the CDR3 DNA reads TGTGCCAGCAGCCCACTAACCACGGGCCCCAATGAGCAGTTCTTC. Protein sequence: CASSPLTTGPNEQFF.

Concerning this clonotype: A clone one base away is much larger, so this may be a read error. J is TRBJ2-1 and V is TRBV12-3 or TRBV12-4; D ambiguous. The CDR3 extends over 12 amino acids. With 6 bases removed from V and 12 bases from J, the gap between germline ends came to 15 bases. CDR3 nucleotides: TGTGCCAGCAGCCCCAACTGGGCAGGGCAGTTCTTC. Translating gives CASSPNWAGQFF.

This clonotype was observed a single time. The V gene is TRBV11-2, the J gene TRBJ1-2; D remains ambiguous. CDR1 and CDR2 from the germline V gene are SGHAT and FQNNGV. The CDR3 length is 13 residues. V gave up 5 bases and J gave up 5 bases, with 12 bases separating them. The CDR3 coding sequence is TGTGCCAGCAGCCCCCGCGTCGAGTATGGCTACACCTTC. Amino acids: CASSPRVEYGYTF.

V is TRBV6-2 or TRBV6-3 and J is TRBJ2-4; D perhaps matches TRBD2 (6 bases). The tail of the sequence fits TRBJ2-7 better, so the J call may be wrong. This CDR3 contains 13 residues. Germline V CDR1 and CDR2: MNHEY, SVGEGT. Here the CDR3 DNA reads TGTGCCAGCAGACGGGACTTCTCCTACGAGCAGTACTTC. Its protein product is CASRRDFSYEQYF.

V is TRBV12-5 and J is TRBJ2-7, with D uncertain. Germline V gives CDR1 LGHNT, CDR2 FRNRAP. This CDR3 contains 11 residues. V dropped 4 bases and J dropped 7 bases, with 8 bases sitting between them. This chain's CDR3 is CASGSWTEQYF. CDR3 nucleotides: TGTGCTAGTGGTTCTTGGACGGAGCAGTACTTC.

This chain joins TRBV10-2 and TRBJ2-1; 9 nucleotides align to TRBD2. Losses at the gene ends were 6 bases for V and 5 bases for J; bases not matched to a gene: 14. Germline CDR1 reads WSHSY; CDR2 reads SAAADI. This CDR3 spans 17 amino acids. The CDR3 loop is CASRGDYSGGLNNEQFF. The DNA for the CDR3 is TGCGCCAGCAGGGGGGACTATAGCGGGGGCCTTAACAATGAGCAGTTCTTC.

On this clonotype: Relative to the germline gene, one junction end is altered; a read error may explain this. The chain employs TRBV28 and TRBJ2-7, with 8 bases identical to TRBD2. The CDR3 has 14 amino acids. From germline, CDR1 is MDHEN and CDR2 SYDVKM. The CDR3 spells CATSDGREYYEQYF. The CDR3 DNA follows: TGCGCCACCAGCGACGGGAGGGAGTACTACGAGCAGTACTTC. The full variable domain, in which reference TRBV28 and TRBJ2-7 provide the parts outside the CDR3, is DVKVTQSSRYLVKRTGEKVFLECVQDMDHENMFWYRQDPGLGLRLIYFSYDVKMKEKGDIPEGYSVSREKKERFSLILESASTNQTSMYLCATSDGREYYEQYFGPGTRLTVT.